The 7 T cell receptor beta chains given below trace back to one sample, sequenced in a study of cytomegalovirus exposure and HLA in healthy donors. Researchers ran the PCR with 60 Vbeta and 13 Jbeta primers. Assay used: immunoSEQ multiplex PCR; TCRdb lists only in-frame clones, some missing. The sample records 140,000 or so clones, roughly 62% being singletons. The source material was PBMCs. These TCRs come from a male donor in good health and CMV-seronegative.

V and J are TRBV4-3 and TRBJ1-1; 7 nucleotides agree with TRBD1. The germline gives CDR1 LGHNA, CDR2 YSLEER. This CDR3 contains 18 residues. Losses at the gene ends were 0 bases for V and 3 bases for J; bases not matched to a gene: 13. The CDR3 loop is CASSQDPPGGWGDTEAFF. The CDR3 DNA sequence: TGCGCCAGCAGCCAAGACCCGCCAGGGGGATGGGGGGACACTGAAGCTTTCTTT.

The rearrangement uses TRBV9 and TRBJ1-3; D is uncertain. Trimming took 0 bases from V and 0 from J, leaving 7 bases between them. The CDR3 length is 15 residues. Germline V gene data show CDR1 as SGDLS and CDR2 as YYNGEE. CDR3 sequence: CASSVGPSSGNTIYF. In DNA, the CDR3 is TGTGCCAGCAGCGTAGGGCCCAGCTCTGGAAACACCATATATTTT.

Comments on this clone: Germline and junction disagree at one end, which may indicate a read error. The chain carries TRBV5-1 and TRBJ2-5; D is perhaps TRBD1 (6 bases). This CDR3 comprises 18 residues. Germline V gene data show CDR1 as SGHRS and CDR2 as YFSETQ. CDR3 DNA: TGCGCCAGCAGTTTGGGGGCCTCCACCATGGGTTCGGATGAGACCCAGTACTTC. Amino acids: CASSLGASTMGSDETQYF.

The V call is TRBV19, the J call TRBJ1-1; maybe TRBD1 (5 bases). V lost 5 bases and J lost 1, with 20 bases in between. The CDR3 totals 17 residues. The germline CDR1 and CDR2 sequences are LNHDA and SQIVND (reference sequence). The CDR3 DNA is TGTGCCAGTAGTGATGGAGGGGCGGGGGGGACGAACACTGAAGCTTTCTTT. It yields the protein CASSDGGAGGTNTEAFF.

This clone came up a few times. The V and J genes are TRBV7-3 and TRBJ2-5; D unclear. This CDR3 spans 13 amino acids. V lost 2 bases and J 2 bases, leaving 6 bases between the germline ends. From germline, CDR1 is SGHTA and CDR2 FQGTGA. The CDR3 here is CASSLGSQETQYF. The CDR3 DNA sequence: TGTGCCAGCAGCTTAGGCAGTCAAGAGACCCAGTACTTC.

The J gene is TRBJ2-3, the V gene TRBV2; possibly TRBD1 for D (6 bases). V was cut by 3 bases and J by 1 base, with 20 bases left in between. The CDR3 has 18 residues. Germline lookup yields CDR1 SNHLY and CDR2 FYNNEI. The CDR3 DNA sequence: TGTGCCAGCAGTGATCCGGGACAAGGGTATTGGGGCACAGATACGCAGTATTTT. This codes for CASSDPGQGYWGTDTQYF.

The chain recombines TRBV18 with TRBJ1-1; possibly TRBD1 for D (6 bases). Trimming removed 6 bases from V and 11 bases from J, with 19 bases in between. This CDR3 comprises 13 residues. Germline values: CDR1 KGHSH, CDR2 LQKENI. The CDR3 spells CASSAKRTDSAFF. CDR3 nucleotide sequence: TGTGCCAGCTCTGCAAAAAGGACAGACTCGGCTTTCTTT.